Shown below are 21 T cell receptor beta chains from a single sample sequenced in a study of sequential checkpoint blockade in melanoma. Noted treatment: randomized to nivolumab then ipilimumab (arm A) or the reverse (arm B). Method: immunoSEQ multiplex PCR; TCRdb's copy keeps in-frame clones and lacks some. The sample lists about 3,000 clones; under 20% were seen once. Sequences were derived from tumor tissue (inferred from file names), sampled from a patient given nivolumab and ipilimumab in sequence. The receptor set was obtained from a human donor with melanoma.

V and J are TRBV19 and TRBJ2-7, with 11 bases that match TRBD1. CDR1 is LNHDA and CDR2 is SQIVND in the germline V gene (reference sequence). This CDR3 comprises 15 residues. J was trimmed by 5 bases and V by 5 bases; bases with no gene match: 8. CDR3 DNA sequence: TGTGCCAGTAGTGTATCGGGACAGGGGGACCACGAGCAGTACTTC. This translates into CASSVSGQGDHEQYF.

This clone was counted a few times. V gene TRBV6-8 combines with J gene TRBJ2-7, with TRBD2 as a possible D gene (5 bases). Germline assignment: CDR1 MNHGY and CDR2 SAAAGT. V lost 5 bases, J lost 10 bases, and 24 bases lay in between. The CDR3 has 15 amino acids. CDR3 sequence reads: CASSRTDGGFREQYF. CDR3 coding DNA: TGTGCCAGCAGTCGAACCGACGGCGGGTTTAGGGAACAGTACTTC.

This clone was recorded many times. The chain is built from TRBV11-3 and TRBJ2-5, with no clear D. Germline values: CDR1 SGHNT, CDR2 YENEEA. This CDR3 has 15 amino acids. The V end lost 5 bases, the J end lost 1 base, and 14 bases lay between the germline ends. In nucleotides, the CDR3 is TGTGCCAGCAGCCCCACCGGACGAACCCAAGAGACCCAGTACTTC. This encodes CASSPTGRTQETQYF.

This clone occurred a few times. The chain employs TRBV23-1 and TRBJ2-7; 7 bases align to TRBD2. TRBV23-1 is sorted into the ORF group, with uncertain function. V lost 5 bases and J lost 3; bases outside the gene matches: 10. The length of the CDR3 is 15 residues. This CDR3 reads CASSGKSGTYYEQYF. Here the CDR3 DNA reads TGCGCCAGCAGTGGGAAAAGCGGGACCTACTACGAGCAGTACTTC.

By proportion, this clone is medium-sized (0.01 to 0.1%). The gene calls are TRBV11-3 and TRBJ2-5; 9 bases align to TRBD1. The CDR3 loop spans 14 amino acids. Losses at the gene ends were 5 bases for V and 2 bases for J; bases not matched to a gene: 3. CDR1 and CDR2 (germline): SGHNT, YENEEA. CDR3 nucleotide sequence: TGTGCCAGCAGCATAGGACAGGGGCAAGAGACCCAGTACTTC. Translated: CASSIGQGQETQYF.

This clone has a handful of counts. The J gene is TRBJ1-2, the V gene TRBV9, with a weak D call TRBD1 (5 bases). V was pared by 4 bases and J by 9 bases, with 13 bases between. This CDR3 is 12 amino acids long. Germline lookup yields CDR1 SGDLS and CDR2 YYNGEE. CDR3 residues: CASSLGQGRYTF. The CDR3 coding sequence is TGTGCCAGCAGCCTAGGGCAGGGTCGCTACACCTTC.

A few counts support this clone. The J gene is TRBJ2-7, the V gene TRBV28; 11 bases are shared with TRBD2. This CDR3 comprises 13 residues. The ends lost 10 bases at V and 3 bases at J; junction bases unmatched: 5. The germline V gene encodes CDR1 MDHEN and CDR2 SYDVKM. The CDR3 protein is CATQGTSGYEQYF. The CDR3 coding sequence is TGTGCCACGCAGGGGACTAGCGGCTACGAGCAGTACTTC.

This clone was seen a handful of times. An end of the junction does not agree with germline; a read error may underlie this. This rearrangement joins TRBV6-8 to TRBJ2-3; possibly TRBD2 for D (5 bases). The CDR3 has 17 amino acids. CDR1 and CDR2 (germline): MNHGY, SAAAGT. The CDR3 loop reads CASSDSPGVGFTDTQYF. The CDR3 nucleotides are TGTGCCAGCAGTGACTCCCCCGGGGTGGGCTTCACAGATACGCAGTATTTT.

The V gene is TRBV5-1, the J gene TRBJ2-2, with a tentative D call TRBD1 (5 bases). CDR3 length: 15 amino acids. Germline V CDR1 and CDR2: SGHRS, YFSETQ. Trimming took 0 bases from V and 5 from J, leaving 11 bases between them. This chain's CDR3 is CASSLENRITGELFF. In DNA form, the CDR3 reads TGCGCCAGCAGCTTGGAAAACAGGATTACCGGGGAGCTGTTTTTT.

Within the sample, this clone is large (0.1 to 1%). The chain combines TRBV19 with TRBJ1-1, with D possibly TRBD1 on 6 matching bases. The CDR3 loop spans 14 amino acids. V was clipped by 5 bases and J by 4 bases, with 14 bases between them. The V gene's germline CDR1 is LNHDA and CDR2 SQIVND (reference sequence). CDR3 amino acids: CASSQPQGSTEAFF. In DNA form, the CDR3 reads TGTGCCAGTAGTCAACCACAGGGATCCACTGAAGCTTTCTTT. Full variable domain (missing parts from reference TRBV19 and TRBJ1-1): DGGITQSPKYLFRKEGQNVTLSCEQNLNHDAMYWYRQDPGQGLRLIYYSQIVNDFQKGDIAEGYSVSREKKESFPLTVTSAQKNPTAFYLCASSQPQGSTEAFFGQGTRLTVV.

V is TRBV19 and J is TRBJ1-5; 12 nucleotides agree with TRBD1. This CDR3 spans 18 amino acids. The V gene end was trimmed by 5 bases and the J gene end by 6 bases; junction bases not matched to a gene: 14. Germline V gene sequence: CDR1 LNHDA, CDR2 SQIVND (reference sequence). CDR3 amino acids: CASSVPGTGGAWAQPQHF. CDR3 in DNA: TGTGCCAGTAGTGTGCCCGGGACAGGGGGCGCTTGGGCTCAGCCCCAGCATTTT.

This sequence joins TRBV19 and TRBJ1-1; D is ambiguous. Trimming shortened V by 2 bases and J by 3 bases, and 10 bases separated the two germline ends. Germline CDR1 is LNHDA and CDR2 is SQIVND (reference sequence). The CDR3 sequence is 14 residues long. The CDR3, as DNA: TGTGCCAGTAGTATAAGTTTTCAGTACACTGAAGCTTTCTTT. Translation: CASSISFQYTEAFF. The variable domain in full, with the rest retrieved from reference TRBV19 and TRBJ1-1, is DGGITQSPKYLFRKEGQNVTLSCEQNLNHDAMYWYRQDPGQGLRLIYYSQIVNDFQKGDIAEGYSVSREKKESFPLTVTSAQKNPTAFYLCASSISFQYTEAFFGQGTRLTVV.

This clone was observed a few times. The gene calls are TRBV6-8 and TRBJ2-2; D unresolved. V dropped 5 bases and J dropped 7 bases, with 11 bases sitting between them. CDR1 and CDR2 from the germline V gene are MNHGY and SAAAGT. There are 13 residues in the CDR3. The CDR3, as DNA: TGTGCCAGCAGTGACGTTCTCAACGGGGAGCTGTTTTTT. Protein product: CASSDVLNGELFF.

The CDR3 DNA sequence: TGTGCCAGTAGTATGGCCAGCCTGAACACCGGGGAGCTGTTTTTT. Its protein is CASSMASLNTGELFF. V and J are TRBV19 and TRBJ2-2; D uncertain. Germline CDR1 and CDR2: LNHDA and SQIVND (reference sequence). The V end was cut by 3 bases, the J end by 1 base, with 9 bases between. The CDR3 is 15 amino acids.

This clone is deemed medium-sized. This chain connects TRBV11-3 to TRBJ2-1; 9 bases match TRBD1. V lost 2 bases to trimming and J lost 9 bases; unmatched junction nucleotides: 11. The germline CDR1 and CDR2 sequences are SGHNT and YENEEA. CDR3 length: 16 amino acids. CDR3 protein: CASSLIVGQGITEQFF. In nucleotides, the CDR3 is TGTGCCAGCAGCTTAATAGTGGGACAGGGTATAACTGAGCAGTTCTTC.

This clone ranks as medium-sized. The V call is TRBV11-3, the J call TRBJ1-1, with D possibly TRBD1 on 6 matching bases. The germline V gene encodes CDR1 SGHNT and CDR2 YENEEA. Trimming took off 5 bases at V and 0 bases at J, with 16 bases between the two ends. CDR3 length: 16 residues. The CDR3 protein is CASSLPQGLMNTEAFF. For the CDR3, the DNA is TGTGCCAGCAGCCTCCCACAGGGACTGATGAACACTGAAGCTTTCTTT.

The chain couples TRBV5-1 to TRBJ1-6, with a tentative D call TRBD1 (6 bases). V dropped 3 bases and J dropped 4 bases, with 14 bases sitting between them. The CDR3 totals 16 residues. Per the germline V gene, CDR1 is SGHRS and CDR2 is YFSETQ. For the CDR3, the DNA is TGCGCCAGCAGCTCTTCGACAGGTGGTTATAATTCACCCCTCCACTTT. Translation gives CASSSSTGGYNSPLHF. Using reference TRBV5-1 and TRBJ1-6 for the parts outside the CDR3, the full variable domain is KAGVTQTPRYLIKTRGQQVTLSCSPISGHRSVSWYQQTPGQGLQFLFEYFSETQRNKGNFPGRFSGRQFSNSRSEMNVSTLELGDSALYLCASSSSTGGYNSPLHFGNGTRLTVT.

V gene TRBV9 combines with J gene TRBJ2-4; D remains unclear. CDR1 is SGDLS, CDR2 YYNGEE, per germline. Trimming shortened V by 5 bases and J by 5 bases, and 11 bases separated the two germline ends. The CDR3 runs 13 residues. The CDR3 here is CASSEIGENIQYF. In DNA form, the CDR3 reads TGTGCCAGCAGTGAGATTGGGGAAAACATTCAGTACTTC.

In its sample, this clone is medium-sized (0.01 to 0.1%). V gene TRBV11-3 combines with J gene TRBJ1-1, with D perhaps TRBD1 (5 bases). V was trimmed by 4 bases and J by 5 bases, leaving 17 bases between them. There are 15 residues in the CDR3. From germline, CDR1 is SGHNT and CDR2 YENEEA. The CDR3 DNA follows: TGTGCCAGCAGCTCCACCGGGGGGGGAGGAACTGAAGCTTTCTTT. Amino acids: CASSSTGGGGTEAFF. The full variable domain, its missing parts supplied by reference TRBV11-3 and TRBJ1-1, is EAGVVQSPRYKIIEKKQPVAFWCNPISGHNTLYWYLQNLGQGPELLIRYENEEAVDDSQLPKDRFSAERLKGVDSTLKIQPAELGDSAVYLCASSSTGGGGTEAFFGQGTRLTVV.

Many counts were recorded for this clone. The rearrangement uses TRBV11-3 and TRBJ2-5; D possibly corresponds to TRBD2 (5 bases). Germline CDR1 is SGHNT and CDR2 is YENEEA. This CDR3 has 16 amino acids. V lost 1 base to trimming and J lost 5 bases, with 17 bases between them. CDR3 sequence reads: CASSLVAASQWETQYF. In DNA, the CDR3 is TGTGCCAGCAGCTTAGTGGCGGCTAGCCAGTGGGAGACCCAGTACTTC. Full variable domain (outside the CDR3, taken from reference TRBV11-3 and TRBJ2-5): EAGVVQSPRYKIIEKKQPVAFWCNPISGHNTLYWYLQNLGQGPELLIRYENEEAVDDSQLPKDRFSAERLKGVDSTLKIQPAELGDSAVYLCASSLVAASQWETQYFGPGTRLLVL.

This clone was counted between two and nine times. This rearrangement joins TRBV6-8 to TRBJ2-3, with 7 bases aligning to TRBD1. Germline assignment: CDR1 MNHGY and CDR2 SAAAGT. V was clipped by 5 bases and J by 1 base; unmatched bases: 3. The CDR3 loop spans 14 amino acids. The CDR3, as DNA: TGTGCCAGCAGTGTCACAGGGGGCACAGATACGCAGTATTTT. Translation: CASSVTGGTDTQYF.